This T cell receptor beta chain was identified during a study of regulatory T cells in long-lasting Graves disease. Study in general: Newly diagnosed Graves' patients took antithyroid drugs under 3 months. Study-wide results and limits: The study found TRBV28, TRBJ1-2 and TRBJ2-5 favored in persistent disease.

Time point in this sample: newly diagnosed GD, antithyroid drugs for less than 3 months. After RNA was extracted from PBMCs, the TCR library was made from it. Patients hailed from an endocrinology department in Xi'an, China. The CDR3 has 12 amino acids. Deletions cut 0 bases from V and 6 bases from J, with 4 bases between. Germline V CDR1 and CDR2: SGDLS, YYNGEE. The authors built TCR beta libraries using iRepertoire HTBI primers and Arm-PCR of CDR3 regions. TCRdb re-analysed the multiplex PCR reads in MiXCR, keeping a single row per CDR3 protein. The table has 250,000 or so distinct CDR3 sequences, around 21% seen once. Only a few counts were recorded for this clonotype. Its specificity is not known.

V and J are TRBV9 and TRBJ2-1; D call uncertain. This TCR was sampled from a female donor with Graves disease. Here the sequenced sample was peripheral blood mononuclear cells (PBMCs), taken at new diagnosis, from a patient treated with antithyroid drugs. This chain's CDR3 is CASSVAGNEQFF. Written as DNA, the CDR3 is TGTGCCAGCAGCGTAGCTGGCAATGAGCAGTTCTTC. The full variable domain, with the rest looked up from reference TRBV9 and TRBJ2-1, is DSGVTQTPKHLITATGQRVTLRCSPRSGDLSVYWYQQSLDQGLQFLIQYYNGEERAKGNILERFSAQQFPDLHSELNLSSLELGDSALYFCASSVAGNEQFFGPGTRLTVL.